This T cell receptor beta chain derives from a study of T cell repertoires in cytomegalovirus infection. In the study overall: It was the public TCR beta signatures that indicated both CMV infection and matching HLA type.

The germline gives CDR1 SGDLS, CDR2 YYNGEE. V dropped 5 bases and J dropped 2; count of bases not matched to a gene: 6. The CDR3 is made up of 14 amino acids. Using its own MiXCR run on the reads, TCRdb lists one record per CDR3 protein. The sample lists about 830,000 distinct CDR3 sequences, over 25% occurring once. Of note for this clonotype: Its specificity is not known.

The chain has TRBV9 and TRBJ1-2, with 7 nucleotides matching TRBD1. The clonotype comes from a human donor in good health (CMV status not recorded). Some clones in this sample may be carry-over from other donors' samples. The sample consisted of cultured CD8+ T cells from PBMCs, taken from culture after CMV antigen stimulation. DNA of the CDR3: TGTGCCAGCAGTTTTGGACAGGACAACTATGGCTACACCTTC. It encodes CASSFGQDNYGYTF. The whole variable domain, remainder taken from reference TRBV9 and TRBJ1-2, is DSGVTQTPKHLITATGQRVTLRCSPRSGDLSVYWYQQSLDQGLQFLIQYYNGEERAKGNILERFSAQQFPDLHSELNLSSLELGDSALYFCASSFGQDNYGYTFGSGTRLTVV.